The 5 T cell receptor beta chains below come from one sample, sequenced in a study of shared clonotypes between healthy human individuals. Using immunoSEQ multiplex PCR, the repertoire was profiled, and TCRdb retains in-frame clones only, with some absent. The sample holds about 2.3 million clones, roughly 93% seen once. Source material: naive CD4+ T cells from PBMCs. The sample's subset: CD45RA+ positively selected. The receptors shown here come from a man aged 18-30 years in good health. Some clones in this sample may be carry-over from other donors' samples.

The chain is built from TRBV5-1 and TRBJ2-2, with 12 bases that match TRBD1. After removal of 3 bases from V and 6 bases from J, the junction contained 6 bases not matched to a gene. Looked up from germline, CDR1 is SGHRS and CDR2 is YFSETQ. The CDR3 runs 16 residues. The CDR3: CASSSPGQGASGELFF. CDR3 DNA: TGCGCCAGCAGCTCTCCGGGACAGGGGGCGTCCGGGGAGCTGTTTTTT.

The chain links TRBV7-2 to TRBJ1-3; no reliable D call. Trimming shortened V by 2 bases and J by 8 bases, and 10 bases separated the two germline ends. The germline V gene encodes CDR1 SGHTA and CDR2 FQGNSA. The CDR3 consists of 13 residues. The CDR3: CASSLSGVDTIYF. The CDR3 nucleotides are TGTGCCAGCAGCTTATCGGGTGTGGACACCATATATTTT.

This rearrangement joins TRBV18 to TRBJ2-3, with 7 positions matching TRBD1. The CDR3 is 18 residues long. With 5 bases clipped from V and 1 base from J, the junction kept 15 bases outside the gene matches. Germline CDR1 and CDR2: KGHSH and LQKENI. The CDR3 DNA sequence: TGTGCCAGCTCAACCACGGTCGCCGGACAGGCTGGCACAGATACGCAGTATTTT. It translates to CASSTTVAGQAGTDTQYF.

The rearrangement links TRBV7-2 to TRBJ2-5; a weak D match, TRBD2 (6 bases). Germline CDR1 reads SGHTA; CDR2 reads FQGNSA. The CDR3 consists of 14 residues. V was pared by 5 bases and J by 4 bases, with 14 bases between. CDR3 loop: CASSPRLASETQYF. CDR3 nucleotides: TGTGCCAGCAGCCCTAGGCTAGCGTCAGAGACCCAGTACTTC.

The chain is built from TRBV28 and TRBJ2-7, with 9 nucleotides matching TRBD2. The CDR3 totals 14 residues. Germline loops: CDR1 MDHEN, CDR2 SYDVKM. V shed 5 bases and J 4 bases; nucleotides not matched to a gene: 6. The DNA for the CDR3 is TGTGCCAGCAGTCCGACTAGCGGCAGGTACGAGCAGTACTTC. This translates into CASSPTSGRYEQYF.